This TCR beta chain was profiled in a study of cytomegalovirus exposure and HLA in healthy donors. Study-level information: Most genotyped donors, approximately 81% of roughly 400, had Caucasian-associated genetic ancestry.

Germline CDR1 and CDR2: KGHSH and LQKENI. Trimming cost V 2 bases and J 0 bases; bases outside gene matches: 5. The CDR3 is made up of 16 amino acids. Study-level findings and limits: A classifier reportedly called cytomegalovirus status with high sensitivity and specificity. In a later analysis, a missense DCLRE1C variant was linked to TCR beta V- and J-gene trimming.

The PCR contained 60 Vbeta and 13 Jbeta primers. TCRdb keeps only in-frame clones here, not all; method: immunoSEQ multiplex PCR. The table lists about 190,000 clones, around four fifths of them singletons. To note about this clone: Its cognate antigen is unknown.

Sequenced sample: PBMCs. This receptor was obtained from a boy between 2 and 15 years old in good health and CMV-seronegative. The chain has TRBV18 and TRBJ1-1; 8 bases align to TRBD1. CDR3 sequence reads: CASSPDRGLMNTEAFF. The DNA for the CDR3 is TGTGCCAGCTCACCAGACAGGGGCCTGATGAACACTGAAGCTTTCTTT. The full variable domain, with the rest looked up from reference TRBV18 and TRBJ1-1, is NAGVMQNPRHLVRRRGQEARLRCSPMKGHSHVYWYRQLPEEGLKFMVYLQKENIIDESGMPKERFSAEFPKEGPSILRIQQVVRGDSAAYFCASSPDRGLMNTEAFFGQGTRLTVV.